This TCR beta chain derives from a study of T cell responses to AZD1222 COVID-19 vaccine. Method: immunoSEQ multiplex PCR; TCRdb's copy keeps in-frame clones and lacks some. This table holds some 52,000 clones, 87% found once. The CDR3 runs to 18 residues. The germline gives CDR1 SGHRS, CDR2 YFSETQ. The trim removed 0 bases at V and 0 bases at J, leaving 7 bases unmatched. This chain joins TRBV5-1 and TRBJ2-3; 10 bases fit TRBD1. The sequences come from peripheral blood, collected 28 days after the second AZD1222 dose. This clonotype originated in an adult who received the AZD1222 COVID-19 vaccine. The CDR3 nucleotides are TGCGCCAGCAGCTTGGGGGACAGGGGACCCCTTAGCACAGATACGCAGTATTTT. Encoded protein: CASSLGDRGPLSTDTQYF.